The source of this TCR beta chain is a study of blood T cell repertoires in COVID-19. The study recruited people aged roughly 18 to 100 years across roughly 25 US areas. Assignments of participants to cohorts depended upon their own reported clinical history. TCRdb keeps only in-frame clones here, not all; method: immunoSEQ multiplex PCR. This sample has a few hundred thousand clones, with around 89% found just once. The CDR3 extends over 15 amino acids. Looked up from germline, CDR1 is MNHNS and CDR2 is SASEGT. The ends were cut back, 0 bases at V and 6 bases at J, with 12 bases in the middle. This sequence was found in a woman aged 18-29 years with acute COVID-19. Sequencing was done on a sample of PBMCs or T cells enriched from blood (not recorded which). The chain carries TRBV6-1 and TRBJ2-4; possible D gene TRBD2, 5 bases. Here the CDR3 reads CASSEAWETVNIQYF. CDR3 nucleotides: TGTGCCAGCAGTGAAGCTTGGGAGACGGTAAACATTCAGTACTTC.